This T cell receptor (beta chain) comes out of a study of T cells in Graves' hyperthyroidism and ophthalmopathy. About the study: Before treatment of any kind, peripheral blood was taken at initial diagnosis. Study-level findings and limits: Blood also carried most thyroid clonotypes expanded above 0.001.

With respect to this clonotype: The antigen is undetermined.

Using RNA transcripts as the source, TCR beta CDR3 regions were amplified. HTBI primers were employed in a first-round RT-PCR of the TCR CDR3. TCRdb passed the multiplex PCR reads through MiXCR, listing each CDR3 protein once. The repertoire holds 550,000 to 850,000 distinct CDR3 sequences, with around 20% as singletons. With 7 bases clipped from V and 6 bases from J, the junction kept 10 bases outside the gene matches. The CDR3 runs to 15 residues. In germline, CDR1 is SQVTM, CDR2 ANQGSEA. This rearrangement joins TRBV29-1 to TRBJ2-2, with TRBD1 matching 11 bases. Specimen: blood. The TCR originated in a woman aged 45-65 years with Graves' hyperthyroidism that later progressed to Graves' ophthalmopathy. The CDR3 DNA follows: TGCAGCGCGGGGACAGGGGGACCATGGGCCGGGGAGCTGTTTTTT. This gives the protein CSAGTGGPWAGELFF.